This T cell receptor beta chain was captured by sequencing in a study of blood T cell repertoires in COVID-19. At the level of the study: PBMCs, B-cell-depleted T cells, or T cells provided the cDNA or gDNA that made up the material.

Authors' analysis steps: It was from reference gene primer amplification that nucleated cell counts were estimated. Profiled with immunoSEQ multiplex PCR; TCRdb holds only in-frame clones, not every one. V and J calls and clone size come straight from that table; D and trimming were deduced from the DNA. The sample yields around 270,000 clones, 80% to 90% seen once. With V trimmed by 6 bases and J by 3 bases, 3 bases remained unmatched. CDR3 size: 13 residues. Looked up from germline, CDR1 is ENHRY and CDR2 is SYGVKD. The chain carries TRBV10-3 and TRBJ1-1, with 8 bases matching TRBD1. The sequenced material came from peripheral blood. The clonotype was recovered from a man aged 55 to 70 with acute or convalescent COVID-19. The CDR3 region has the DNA TGTGCCATCAGGACAGGGGCGGACACTGAAGCTTTCTTT. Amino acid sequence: CAIRTGADTEAFF.